The TCR beta chain described here comes from a study of Tregs in tolerant kidney transplant recipients. Overall study results and limits: No direct test of biological reproducibility was done here. Antigen-driven expansion was suggested because donor-specific Tregs expanded more than all Tregs in tolerant patients.

Points on this clone: The antigen remains undetermined.

Related graft donors supplied nonmyeloablative bone marrow transplants, and mixed chimerism was transient. Method: immunoSEQ multiplex PCR; TCRdb's copy keeps in-frame clones and lacks some. Altogether about 52,000 clones are present, around 93% being singletons, with the ten largest covering 12% to 15%. Germline V gene data show CDR1 as MNHNY and CDR2 as SVGAGI (reference sequence). J was trimmed by 2 bases and V by 5 bases; bases with no gene match: 12. The CDR3 extends over 16 amino acids. This receptor was obtained from a human patient who received a combined kidney and bone marrow transplant. Among the T cells, some may be from the graft donor. Specimen: CD8+ T cells from blood (PBMCs), collected 24 months after the transplant. The chain employs TRBV6-6 and TRBJ2-7; 7 nucleotides line up with TRBD1. CDR3 protein: CASSRQTGEDPYEQYF. The CDR3 DNA reads as TGTGCCAGCAGTCGCCAAACAGGGGAAGATCCCTACGAGCAGTACTTC.